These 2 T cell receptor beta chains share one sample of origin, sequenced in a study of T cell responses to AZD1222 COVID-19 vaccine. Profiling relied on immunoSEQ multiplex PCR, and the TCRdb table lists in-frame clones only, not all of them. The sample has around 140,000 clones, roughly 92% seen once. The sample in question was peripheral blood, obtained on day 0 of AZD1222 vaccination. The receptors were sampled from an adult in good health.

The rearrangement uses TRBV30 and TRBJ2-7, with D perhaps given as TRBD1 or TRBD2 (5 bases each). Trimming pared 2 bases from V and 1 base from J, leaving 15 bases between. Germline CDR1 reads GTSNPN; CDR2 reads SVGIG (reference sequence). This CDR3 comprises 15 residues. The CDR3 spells CAWSKPGRLSYEQYF. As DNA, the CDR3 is TGTGCCTGGAGTAAACCGGGACGGCTGTCCTACGAGCAGTACTTC.

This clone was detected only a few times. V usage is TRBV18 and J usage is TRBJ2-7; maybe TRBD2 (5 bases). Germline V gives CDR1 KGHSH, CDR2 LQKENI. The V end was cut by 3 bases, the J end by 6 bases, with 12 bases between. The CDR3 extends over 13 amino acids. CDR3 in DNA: TGTGCCAGCTCACCGGGAGAAGAAGGCGAGCAGTACTTC. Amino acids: CASSPGEEGEQYF.